The rows below give T cell receptor beta chains drawn from one sample of a study of early T cells in non-severe SARS-CoV-2 infection. TCRdb reanalysed the 5' RACE reads using MiXCR and keeps one entry per CDR3 protein. Altogether approximately 58,000 distinct CDR3 sequences are present, 5.5% to 7.5% being singletons, with the ten largest covering 3.9%. Sequenced material: whole blood. The receptors derive from an adult who was a healthcare worker with PCR-confirmed SARS-CoV-2 infection or an uninfected control (not recorded which). CDR3s include the opening cysteine and the closing phenylalanine or tryptophan. A D gene is named only where the DNA matches it firmly. Size tells how often a clone was seen (once, few, many) or the class of an expanded clone, and some rows leave it out.

D: TRBD1
size: NA
V: TRBV18
J: TRBJ2-3
CDR3: CASSPRLYRGFTDTQYF
DNA: TGTGCCAGCTCACCCCGTCTGTACAGGGGGTTTACAGATACGCAGTATTTT

D: TRBD2
size: few
V: TRBV11-2
J: TRBJ2-3
CDR3: CASRIGRGGPDTQYF
DNA: TGTGCCAGCAGGATTGGGCGGGGGGGCCCAGATACGCAGTATTTT

D: TRBD1
size: few
V: TRBV6-6
J: TRBJ1-5
CDR3: CASSMKGGPTNQPQHF
DNA: TGTGCCAGCAGTATGAAAGGGGGCCCAACCAATCAGCCCCAGCATTTT

D: TRBD2
size: NA
V: TRBV10-3
J: TRBJ2-7
CDR3: CAISHTSGERSYEQYF
DNA: TGTGCCATCAGTCACACTAGCGGGGAAAGATCCTACGAGCAGTACTTC

D: NA
size: many
V: TRBV10-3
J: TRBJ2-3
CDR3: CAISETDTQYF
DNA: TGTGCCATCAGTGAAACAGATACGCAGTATTTT

D: NA
size: many
V: TRBV27
J: TRBJ1-5
CDR3: CASSLSGSYSNQPQHF
DNA: TGTGCCAGCAGTTTATCGGGCAGCTATAGCAATCAGCCCCAGCATTTT

D: NA
size: many
V: TRBV10-2
J: TRBJ1-5
CDR3: CASSELGGNQPQHF
DNA: TGCGCCAGCAGTGAGTTAGGGGGCAATCAGCCCCAGCATTTT

D: NA
size: many
V: TRBV5-1
J: TRBJ2-5
CDR3: CASSFVDSQETQYF
DNA: TGCGCCAGCAGCTTTGTGGACAGCCAAGAGACCCAGTACTTC

D: NA
size: NA
V: TRBV7-6
J: TRBJ2-3
CDR3: CASSFLGARDTQYF
DNA: TGTGCCAGCAGCTTTCTGGGGGCGAGGGATACGCAGTATTTT

D: NA
size: many
V: TRBV11-2
J: TRBJ2-2
CDR3: CASSSRGRVYTGELFF
DNA: TGTGCCAGCAGCAGTCGGGGCAGGGTTTACACCGGGGAGCTGTTTTTT

D: NA
size: few
V: TRBV6-6
J: TRBJ1-1
CDR3: CASQGGTNTEAFF
DNA: TGTGCCAGTCAGGGCGGGACGAACACTGAAGCTTTCTTT

D: NA
size: NA
V: TRBV12-3/TRBV12-4
J: TRBJ2-5
CDR3: CASSLSQGLRETQYF
DNA: TGTGCCAGCAGTTTAAGCCAGGGCCTGAGGGAGACCCAGTACTTC

D: TRBD2
size: many
V: TRBV20-1
J: TRBJ2-3
CDR3: CSAAGTSGGGTDTQYF
DNA: TGCAGTGCAGCCGGGACTAGCGGGGGGGGCACAGATACGCAGTATTTT

D: NA
size: NA
V: TRBV18
J: TRBJ1-5
CDR3: CASSPVPRTLNQPQHF
DNA: TGTGCCAGCTCCCCTGTTCCCAGGACCCTGAATCAGCCCCAGCATTTT

D: TRBD1
size: few
V: TRBV24-1
J: TRBJ2-7
CDR3: CATADRDEQYF
DNA: TGTGCCACCGCGGACAGGGACGAGCAGTACTTC

D: NA
size: few
V: TRBV29-1
J: TRBJ1-2
CDR3: CSAVGQLYGYTF
DNA: TGCAGCGCCGTCGGACAGCTCTATGGCTACACCTTC

D: NA
size: many
V: TRBV6-2/TRBV6-3
J: TRBJ1-6
CDR3: CASSLQDSPLHF
DNA: TGTGCCAGCAGTTTACAGGATTCACCCCTCCACTTT

D: NA
size: many
V: TRBV20-1
J: TRBJ1-5
CDR3: CSASYDGRSNQPQHF
DNA: TGCAGTGCTAGTTACGACGGAAGAAGCAATCAGCCCCAGCATTTT

D: NA
size: many
V: TRBV27
J: TRBJ2-2
CDR3: CASSAGTSNTGELFF
DNA: TGTGCCAGCAGTGCCGGGACTTCTAACACCGGGGAGCTGTTTTTT

D: NA
size: few
V: TRBV28
J: TRBJ2-5
CDR3: CASSRGRQETQYF
DNA: TGTGCCAGCAGTCGAGGCCGACAAGAGACCCAGTACTTC

D: NA
size: many
V: TRBV12-3/TRBV12-4
J: TRBJ2-5
CDR3: CASSRRGPEVEKETQYF
DNA: TGTGCCAGCAGTCGCAGAGGGCCGGAGGTTGAGAAAGAGACCCAGTACTTC

D: NA
size: many
V: TRBV6-2/TRBV6-3
J: TRBJ1-5
CDR3: CASSYQQVSNQPQHF
DNA: TGTGCCAGCAGTTACCAACAGGTTAGCAATCAGCCCCAGCATTTT

D: TRBD2
size: NA
V: TRBV7-9
J: TRBJ2-5
CDR3: CASSSDAGEETQYF
DNA: TGTGCCAGCAGCTCGGACGCGGGGGAAGAGACCCAGTACTTC

D: NA
size: many
V: TRBV30
J: TRBJ2-3
CDR3: CAWSVGHNQGTDTQYF
DNA: TGTGCCTGGAGTGTGGGACATAACCAAGGGACAGATACGCAGTATTTT

D: NA
size: NA
V: TRBV5-6
J: TRBJ2-7
CDR3: CASSTMGDLYEQYF
DNA: TGTGCCAGCAGCACAATGGGGGATCTCTACGAGCAGTACTTC

D: NA
size: many
V: TRBV2
J: TRBJ1-1
CDR3: CASSIQGRMANTEAFF
DNA: TGTGCCAGCAGTATTCAGGGACGGATGGCGAACACTGAAGCTTTCTTT

D: NA
size: many
V: TRBV2
J: TRBJ1-3
CDR3: CASLRDTGNTIYF
DNA: TGTGCCAGCCTCCGGGACACTGGAAACACCATATATTTT

D: NA
size: NA
V: TRBV29-1
J: TRBJ2-2
CDR3: CSVPGGAGTGELFF
DNA: TGCAGCGTACCAGGGGGAGCGGGCACCGGGGAGCTGTTTTTT

D: TRBD2
size: few
V: TRBV19
J: TRBJ2-1
CDR3: CASSLAWGGHEQFF
DNA: TGTGCCAGTAGTCTGGCCTGGGGGGGACATGAGCAGTTCTTC

D: NA
size: many
V: TRBV10-3
J: TRBJ1-1
CDR3: CAISEQVILNTEAFF
DNA: TGTGCCATCAGCGAACAGGTTATCTTAAACACTGAAGCTTTCTTT

D: TRBD1
size: few
V: TRBV9
J: TRBJ2-5
CDR3: CASSVSSGTVSQETQYF
DNA: TGTGCCAGCAGCGTAAGTTCCGGGACAGTGAGCCAAGAGACCCAGTACTTC

D: NA
size: NA
V: TRBV10-3
J: TRBJ2-2
CDR3: CAIRVTGELFF
DNA: TGTGCCATCAGGGTTACCGGGGAGCTGTTTTTT

D: NA
size: many
V: TRBV7-8
J: TRBJ1-1
CDR3: CASSPEAFF
DNA: TGTGCCAGCTCCCCTGAAGCTTTCTTT

D: TRBD2
size: many
V: TRBV30
J: TRBJ2-5
CDR3: CAWKEAGGPQTQYF
DNA: TGTGCCTGGAAAGAAGCGGGGGGGCCGCAGACCCAGTACTTC

D: NA
size: NA
V: TRBV28
J: TRBJ2-1
CDR3: CASSYQGYNEQFF
DNA: TGTGCCAGCAGTTACCAGGGATACAATGAGCAGTTCTTC

D: NA
size: many
V: TRBV11-2
J: TRBJ1-5
CDR3: CASSFQGLNQPQHF
DNA: TGTGCCAGCAGCTTCCAGGGTCTCAATCAGCCCCAGCATTTT

D: TRBD2
size: NA
V: TRBV28
J: TRBJ2-3
CDR3: CASSLAGTSTDTQYF
DNA: TGTGCCAGCAGCCTAGCGGGTACTAGCACAGATACGCAGTATTTT

D: NA
size: many
V: TRBV7-6
J: TRBJ2-4
CDR3: CASSRSETVNIQYF
DNA: TGTGCCAGCAGCCGATCCGAGACCGTAAACATTCAGTACTTC

D: TRBD2
size: many
V: TRBV18
J: TRBJ2-3
CDR3: CASSRASGSDTQYF
DNA: TGTGCCAGCTCACGAGCTAGCGGTTCAGATACGCAGTATTTT

D: NA
size: NA
V: TRBV12-2
J: TRBJ2-7
CDR3: CAVGRCAEFYEQYF
DNA: TGTGCCGTAGGACGGTGCGCAGAGTTCTACGAGCAGTACTTC

D: NA
size: many
V: TRBV6-5
J: TRBJ2-3
CDR3: CASSPGTARDTQYF
DNA: TGTGCCAGCAGCCCCGGGACCGCCAGGGATACGCAGTATTTT

D: NA
size: NA
V: TRBV5-6
J: TRBJ2-1
CDR3: CASTHWGEYNEQFF
DNA: TGTGCCAGCACCCATTGGGGGGAATACAATGAGCAGTTCTTC

D: TRBD1
size: NA
V: TRBV6-6
J: TRBJ1-6
CDR3: CASSPDRVYSPLHF
DNA: TGTGCCAGCAGCCCAGACAGGGTTTACTCACCCCTCCACTTT

D: NA
size: many
V: TRBV11-2
J: TRBJ2-7
CDR3: CASSFNSYGGYEQYF
DNA: TGTGCCAGCAGCTTTAATTCGTACGGAGGCTACGAGCAGTACTTC

D: TRBD1
size: many
V: TRBV6-2/TRBV6-3
J: TRBJ2-1
CDR3: CAALQGSAGEQFF
DNA: TGTGCCGCACTACAGGGGTCTGCTGGTGAGCAGTTCTTC

D: NA
size: few
V: TRBV29-1
J: TRBJ2-3
CDR3: CSVDLGSSGTDTQYF
DNA: TGCAGCGTTGACCTGGGGAGTTCGGGGACAGATACGCAGTATTTT

D: NA
size: many
V: TRBV7-3
J: TRBJ1-2
CDR3: CASSLTPNYGYTF
DNA: TGTGCCAGCAGCTTAACCCCGAACTATGGCTACACCTTC

D: NA
size: many
V: TRBV10-3
J: TRBJ2-5
CDR3: CAISSKETQYF
DNA: TGTGCCATCAGTTCAAAAGAGACCCAGTACTTC

D: NA
size: many
V: TRBV11-2
J: TRBJ1-2
CDR3: CASSLDLVGVRGYTF
DNA: TGTGCCAGCAGCTTAGATCTCGTCGGGGTTCGTGGCTACACCTTC

D: TRBD2
size: many
V: TRBV7-9
J: TRBJ2-2
CDR3: CASRAGGNTGELFF
DNA: TGTGCCAGCAGAGCGGGGGGGAACACCGGGGAGCTGTTTTTT

D: NA
size: few
V: TRBV5-8
J: TRBJ2-1
CDR3: CASRPGLISYNEQFF
DNA: TGTGCCAGCAGACCGGGACTTATCTCCTACAATGAGCAGTTCTTC

D: NA
size: few
V: TRBV18
J: TRBJ1-1
CDR3: CASSRVLNTEAFF
DNA: TGTGCCAGCTCACGGGTACTTAACACTGAAGCTTTCTTT

D: TRBD1
size: many
V: TRBV7-6
J: TRBJ1-3
CDR3: CASSSGTARSGNTIYF
DNA: TGTGCCAGCAGCTCAGGGACAGCCCGCTCTGGAAACACCATATATTTT

D: NA
size: many
V: TRBV5-5
J: TRBJ1-1
CDR3: CASSTELWGTEAFF
DNA: TGTGCCAGCAGCACCGAACTATGGGGCACTGAAGCTTTCTTT